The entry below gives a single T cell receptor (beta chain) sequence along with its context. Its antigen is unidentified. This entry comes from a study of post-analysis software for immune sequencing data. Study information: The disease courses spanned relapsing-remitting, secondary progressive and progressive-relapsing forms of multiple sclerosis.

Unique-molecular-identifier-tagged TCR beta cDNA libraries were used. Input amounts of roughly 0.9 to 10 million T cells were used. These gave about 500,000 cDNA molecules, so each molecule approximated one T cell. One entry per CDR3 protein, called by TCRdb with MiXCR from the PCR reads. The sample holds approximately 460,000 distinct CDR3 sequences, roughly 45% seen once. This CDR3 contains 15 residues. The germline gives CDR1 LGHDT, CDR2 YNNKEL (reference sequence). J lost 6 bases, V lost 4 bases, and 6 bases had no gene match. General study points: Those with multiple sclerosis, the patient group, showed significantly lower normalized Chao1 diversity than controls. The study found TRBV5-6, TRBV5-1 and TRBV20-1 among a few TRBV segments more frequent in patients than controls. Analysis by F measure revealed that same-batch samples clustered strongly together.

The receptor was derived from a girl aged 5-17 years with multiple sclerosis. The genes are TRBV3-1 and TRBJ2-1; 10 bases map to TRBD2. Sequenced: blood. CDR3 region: CASSPLAGGPNEQFF. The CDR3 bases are TGTGCCAGCAGCCCTTTAGCGGGAGGCCCCAATGAGCAGTTCTTC.